This is a list of T cell receptor beta chains from one sample in a study of cytomegalovirus exposure and HLA in healthy donors. Measured with immunoSEQ multiplex PCR; TCRdb has only the in-frame clones, and not every one. The data hold 150,000 to 200,000 clones, with roughly 84% observed a single time. Sequencing input: PBMCs. The receptors were sampled from a boy aged 10-17 years in good health and CMV-seronegative. The CDR3 runs from the conserved cysteine through the conserved F or W. The D gene is left open where the match is weak. Some rows mark clone size as missing; the rest say once, few, many or name a class of expanded clone.

.	few	TRBJ2-3	TRBV5-4	CASSRGGGAGPDTQYF	TGTGCCAGCAGCCGCGGGGGCGGGGCTGGCCCAGATACGCAGTATTTT
TRBD1	.	TRBJ2-7	TRBV27	CASRFWGTEPYEQYF	TGTGCCAGCAGGTTTTGGGGGACAGAACCCTACGAGCAGTACTTC
.	.	TRBJ2-7	TRBV5-1	CASSADTYEQYF	TGCGCCAGCAGCGCTGACACCTACGAGCAGTACTTC
.	.	TRBJ1-1	TRBV7-2	CASSLLAAEAFF	TGTGCCAGCAGCTTACTGGCGGCTGAAGCTTTCTTT
.	.	TRBJ2-1	TRBV28	CASSLGGNEQFF	TGTGCCAGCAGTTTAGGGGGGAATGAGCAGTTCTTC
.	.	TRBJ1-5	TRBV5-7	CASSPKTKGQAYSNGPQHF	TGTGCCAGCAGCCCAAAAACCAAGGGACAAGCATATAGCAATGGGCCCCAGCATTTT
.	few	TRBJ2-7	TRBV4-3	CASSQDLRGSYEQYF	TGCGCCAGCAGCCAAGATCTTAGGGGTTCCTACGAGCAGTACTTC
.	.	TRBJ1-1	TRBV30	CAWSQGPEAFF	TGTGCCTGGAGCCAGGGGCCTGAAGCTTTCTTT
TRBD1	.	TRBJ2-2	TRBV7-9	CSSRQGNTGELFF	TGTTCCAGCAGACAGGGGAACACCGGGGAGCTGTTTTTT
TRBD1	.	TRBJ2-7	TRBV28	CASSPYGTGVYEQYF	TGTGCCAGCAGTCCATACGGGACAGGGGTTTACGAGCAGTACTTC
TRBD2	.	TRBJ2-7	TRBV7-2	CASSLARTSGASYEQYF	TGTGCCAGCAGCTTAGCGAGGACTAGCGGGGCTTCCTACGAGCAGTACTTC
.	.	TRBJ2-5	TRBV11-2	CASSPAAETQYF	TGTGCCAGCAGCCCCGCCGCGGAGACCCAGTACTTC
TRBD1	.	TRBJ1-1	TRBV7-3	CASSFGTGNTEAFF	TGTGCCAGCAGCTTCGGGACAGGGAACACTGAAGCTTTCTTT
.	.	TRBJ1-2	TRBV5-6	CASSPADGSYGYTF	TGTGCCAGCAGCCCCGCCGACGGGTCCTATGGCTACACCTTC
TRBD1	.	TRBJ2-1	TRBV7-9	CASSQDRVADEQFF	TGTGCCAGCAGCCAGGACAGGGTTGCGGATGAGCAGTTCTTC
TRBD1	.	TRBJ2-7	TRBV9	CASSVDGTVSYEQYF	TGTGCCAGCAGCGTAGACGGGACAGTTTCCTACGAGCAGTACTTC
.	few	TRBJ1-1	TRBV7-2	CASSLAGRVGTEAFF	TGTGCCAGCAGCCTCGCGGGGAGGGTTGGCACTGAAGCTTTCTTT
TRBD1	.	TRBJ2-1	TRBV19	CASSGTGTGLYNEQFF	TGTGCCAGTAGTGGTACCGGGACAGGGTTATACAATGAGCAGTTCTTC
TRBD1	.	TRBJ1-5	TRBV18	CASSPGDSHSNQPQHF	TGTGCCAGCTCACCAGGGGACAGTCATAGCAATCAGCCCCAGCATTTT
.	once	TRBJ2-2	TRBV30	CAWSVRVGSGTGELFF	TGTGCCTGGAGTGTACGGGTCGGGTCCGGAACCGGGGAGCTGTTTTTT
TRBD2	.	TRBJ2-1	TRBV5-5	CASSNAGEQWDNEQFF	TGTGCCAGCAGCAATGCGGGGGAGCAGTGGGACAATGAGCAGTTCTTC
TRBD2	.	TRBJ2-5	TRBV5-1	CASSLLSRGGRGETQYF	TGCGCCAGCAGCCTACTTTCTCGGGGCGGGAGGGGAGAGACCCAGTACTTC
.	.	TRBJ1-4	TRBV5-4	CASSQGGSSARAEKLFF	TGCGCCAGCAGCCAAGGCGGGAGCAGCGCAAGGGCCGAAAAACTGTTTTTT
.	few	TRBJ1-1	TRBV6-5	CASSYLPDSFTEAFF	TGTGCCAGCAGTTACTTACCTGACAGCTTCACTGAAGCTTTCTTT
.	.	TRBJ1-1	TRBV4-1	CASSQVQGKNTEAFF	TGCGCCAGCAGCCAAGTTCAGGGGAAGAACACTGAAGCTTTCTTT
.	.	TRBJ2-5	TRBV7-2	CASSLRLASSGETQYF	TGTGCCAGCAGCTTGAGGCTAGCCTCCAGCGGGGAGACCCAGTACTTC
.	.	TRBJ2-3	TRBV6-6	CASGGVPDTQYF	TGTGCCAGCGGTGGAGTCCCAGATACGCAGTATTTT
.	.	TRBJ2-3	TRBV30	CAWSVRQGSTDTQYF	TGTGCCTGGAGTGTAAGGCAGGGAAGCACAGATACGCAGTATTTT
.	.	TRBJ1-5	TRBV5-4	CASSLEPNQPQHF	TGTGCCAGCAGCTTAGAGCCCAATCAGCCCCAGCATTTT
TRBD1	.	TRBJ2-7	TRBV14	CASSQLSMRTGIEQYF	TGTGCCAGCAGCCAGCTTTCCATGCGGACAGGGATCGAGCAGTACTTC
.	.	TRBJ1-5	TRBV30	CAWSQGERGNQPQHF	TGTGCCTGGAGCCAAGGGGAAAGGGGCAATCAGCCCCAGCATTTT
.	.	TRBJ2-7	TRBV6-1	CASSEAEWAYEQYF	TGTGCCAGCAGTGAAGCGGAGTGGGCCTACGAGCAGTACTTC
.	.	TRBJ1-2	TRBV6-5	CASSYIIDSNYGYTF	TGTGCCAGCAGTTACATTATCGACTCTAACTATGGCTACACCTTC
.	.	TRBJ2-3	TRBV7-9	CASSLMGAEASDTQYF	TGTGCCAGCAGCTTAATGGGGGCCGAGGCGTCAGATACGCAGTATTTT
.	.	TRBJ2-2	TRBV7-8	CASRTYRGGNTGELFF	TGTGCCAGCAGAACTTACAGGGGAGGTAACACCGGGGAGCTGTTTTTT
.	.	TRBJ2-7	TRBV7-2	CASSSGRVHEQYF	TGTGCCAGCAGCAGTGGCAGGGTCCACGAGCAGTACTTC